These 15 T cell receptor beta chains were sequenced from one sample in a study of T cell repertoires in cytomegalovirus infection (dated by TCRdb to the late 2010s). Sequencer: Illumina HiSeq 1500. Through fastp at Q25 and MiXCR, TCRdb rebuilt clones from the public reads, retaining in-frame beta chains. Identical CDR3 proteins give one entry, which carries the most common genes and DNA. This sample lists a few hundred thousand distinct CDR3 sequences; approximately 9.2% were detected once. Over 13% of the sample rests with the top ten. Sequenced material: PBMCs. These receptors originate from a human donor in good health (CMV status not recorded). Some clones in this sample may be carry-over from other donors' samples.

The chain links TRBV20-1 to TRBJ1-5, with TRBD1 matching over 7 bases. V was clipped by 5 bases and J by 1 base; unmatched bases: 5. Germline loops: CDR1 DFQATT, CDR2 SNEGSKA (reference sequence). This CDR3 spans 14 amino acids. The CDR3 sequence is CSAGRQGSNQPQHF. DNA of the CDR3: TGCAGTGCTGGGAGACAGGGAAGCAATCAGCCCCAGCATTTT.

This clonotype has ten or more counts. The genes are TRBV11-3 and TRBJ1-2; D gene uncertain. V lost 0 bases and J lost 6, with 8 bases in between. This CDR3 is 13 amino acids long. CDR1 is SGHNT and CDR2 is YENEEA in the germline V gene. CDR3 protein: CASSLDRGHGYTF. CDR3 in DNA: TGTGCCAGCAGCTTAGATCGTGGCCATGGCTACACCTTC.

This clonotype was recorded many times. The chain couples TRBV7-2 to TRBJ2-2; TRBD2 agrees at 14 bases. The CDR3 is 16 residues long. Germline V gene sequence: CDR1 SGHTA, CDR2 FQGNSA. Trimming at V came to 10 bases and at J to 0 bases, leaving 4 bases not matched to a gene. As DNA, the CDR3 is TGTGCCAACCCGGGACTAGCGGGGGCGAACACCGGGGAGCTGTTTTTT. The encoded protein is CANPGLAGANTGELFF.

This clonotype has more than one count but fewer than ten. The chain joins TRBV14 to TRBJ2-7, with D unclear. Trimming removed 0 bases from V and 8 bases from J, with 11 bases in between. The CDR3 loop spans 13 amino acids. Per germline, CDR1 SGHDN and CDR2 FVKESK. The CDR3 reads CASSQDFVEKQYF. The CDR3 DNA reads TGTGCCAGCAGCCAAGATTTCGTAGAGAAGCAGTACTTC.

The CDR3 DNA reads as TGCAGTGCTAGTGAACCTCTAGCGGGCCGCACAGATACGCAGTATTTT. Translated, it gives CSASEPLAGRTDTQYF. The chain links TRBV20-1 to TRBJ2-3, with 8 bases that match TRBD2. The CDR3 consists of 16 residues. Germline values: CDR1 DFQATT, CDR2 SNEGSKA (reference sequence). J was trimmed by 1 base and V by 3 bases; bases with no gene match: 9.

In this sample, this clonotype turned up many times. The DNA of the CDR3 is TGTGCCAGCACCCAAGGGGCTTGGGGCTACACCTTC. As protein: CASTQGAWGYTF. The chain joins TRBV7-9 to TRBJ1-2; D might be TRBD1 (5 bases). CDR1 is SEHNR, CDR2 FQNEAQ, per germline (reference sequence). V was clipped by 7 bases and J by 8 bases, with 14 bases between them. The CDR3 consists of 12 residues. The variable domain in full, with the rest retrieved from reference TRBV7-9 and TRBJ1-2, is DTGVSQNPRHKITKRGQNVTFRCDPISEHNRLYWYRQTLGQGPEFLTYFQNEAQLEKSRLLSDRFSAERPKGSFSTLEIQRTEQGDSAMYLCASTQGAWGYTFGSGTRLTVV.

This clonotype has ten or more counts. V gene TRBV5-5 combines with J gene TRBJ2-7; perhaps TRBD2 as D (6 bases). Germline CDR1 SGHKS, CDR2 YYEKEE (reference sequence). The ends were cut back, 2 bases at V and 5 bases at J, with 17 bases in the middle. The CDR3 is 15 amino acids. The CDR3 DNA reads TGTGCCAGCAGCTTTTCCTTGACTAGAACGGACGAGCAGTACTTC. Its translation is CASSFSLTRTDEQYF.

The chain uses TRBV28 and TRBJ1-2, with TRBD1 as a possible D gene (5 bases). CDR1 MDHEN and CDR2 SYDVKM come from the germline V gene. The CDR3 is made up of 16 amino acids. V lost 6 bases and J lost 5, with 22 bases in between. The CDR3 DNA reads TGTGCCAGCAGCTCAGGGTTGGGAGTCTCTCTGTATGGCTACACCTTC. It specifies CASSSGLGVSLYGYTF.

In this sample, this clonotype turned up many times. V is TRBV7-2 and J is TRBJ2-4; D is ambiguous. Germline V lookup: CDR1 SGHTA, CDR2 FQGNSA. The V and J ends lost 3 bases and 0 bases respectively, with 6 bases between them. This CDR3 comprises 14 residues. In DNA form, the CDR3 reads TGTGCCAGCAGCTTTAGCCTAGCCAAAAACATTCAGTACTTC. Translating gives CASSFSLAKNIQYF. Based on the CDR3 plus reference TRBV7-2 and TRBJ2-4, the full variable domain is GAGVSQSPSNKVTEKGKDVELRCDPISGHTALYWYRQSLGQGLEFLIYFQGNSAPDKSGLPSDRFSAERTGGSVSTLTIQRTQQEDSAVYLCASSFSLAKNIQYFGAGTRLSVL.

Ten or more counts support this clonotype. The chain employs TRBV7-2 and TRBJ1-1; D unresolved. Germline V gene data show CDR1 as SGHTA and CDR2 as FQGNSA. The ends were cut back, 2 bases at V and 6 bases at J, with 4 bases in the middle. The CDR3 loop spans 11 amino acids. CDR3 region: CASSLRAEAFF. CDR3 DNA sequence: TGTGCCAGCAGCTTAAGGGCTGAAGCTTTCTTT.

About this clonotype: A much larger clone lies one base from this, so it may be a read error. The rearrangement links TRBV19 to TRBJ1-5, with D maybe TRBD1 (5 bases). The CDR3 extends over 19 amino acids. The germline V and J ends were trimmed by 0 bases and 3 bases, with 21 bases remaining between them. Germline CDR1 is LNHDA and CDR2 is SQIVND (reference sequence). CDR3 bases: TGTGCCAGTAGTATAGACGTCCACGACAGTCCTTATAACAATCAGCCCCAGCATTTT. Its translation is CASSIDVHDSPYNNQPQHF.

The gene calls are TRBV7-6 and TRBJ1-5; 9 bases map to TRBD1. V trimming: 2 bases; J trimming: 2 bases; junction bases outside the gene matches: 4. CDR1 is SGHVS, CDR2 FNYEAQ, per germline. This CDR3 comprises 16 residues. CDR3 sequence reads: CASSLKGTGCNQPQHF. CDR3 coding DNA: TGTGCCAGCAGCTTAAAAGGGACAGGGTGCAATCAGCCCCAGCATTTT.

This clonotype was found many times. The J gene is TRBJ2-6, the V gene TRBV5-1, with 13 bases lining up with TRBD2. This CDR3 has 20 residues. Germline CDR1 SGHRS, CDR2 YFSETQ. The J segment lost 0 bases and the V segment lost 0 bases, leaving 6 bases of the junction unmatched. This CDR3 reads CASSLGRLAGGHSGANVLTF. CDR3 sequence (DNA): TGCGCCAGCAGCTTGGGTCGACTAGCGGGGGGCCACTCTGGGGCCAACGTCCTGACTTTC.

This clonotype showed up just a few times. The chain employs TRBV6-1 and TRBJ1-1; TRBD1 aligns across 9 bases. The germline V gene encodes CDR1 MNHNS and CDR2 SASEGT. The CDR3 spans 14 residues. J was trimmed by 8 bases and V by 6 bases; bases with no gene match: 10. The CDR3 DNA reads TGTGCCAGCAGAGCCGGGACAGGGTCCGTCGAAGCTTTCTTT. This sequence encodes CASRAGTGSVEAFF.

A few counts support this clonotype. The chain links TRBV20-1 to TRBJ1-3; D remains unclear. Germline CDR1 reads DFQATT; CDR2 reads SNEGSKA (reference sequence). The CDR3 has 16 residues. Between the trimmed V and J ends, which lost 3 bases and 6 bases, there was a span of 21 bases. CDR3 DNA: TGCAGTGCTAGGGGTCCTTCCAGTAGTCAGGAAAACACCATATATTTT. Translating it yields CSARGPSSSQENTIYF.